This T cell receptor beta chain was captured by sequencing in a study of technical replicates of blood from a few donors listed by TCRdb under 2017. With regard to this clone: Its antigen is unknown. No quality values exist for individual bases; no much larger clone is one base distant.

Libraries came from the immunoSEQ multiplex PCR assay. TCRdb stores this immuneACCESS table with in-frame sequences only. Part of the clones is absent; in the studies checked, under half of the shortfall reflects unresolved V genes, and no reason is known for the rest. In all, the sample holds approximately 99,000 clones, and approximately 96% of those were seen once. The ten largest clonotypes hold under 0.45% of the sample. V and J are truncated by 4 bases and 2 bases respectively, leaving an intervening sequence of 11 bases. Per the germline V gene, KGHSH is the CDR1 and LQKENI is the CDR2. The CDR3, from cysteine to phenylalanine, totals 14 residues. The entry retains the CDR3 DNA only, 42 bases that are in frame from base 1.

This receptor was identified in a human donor in good health. The receptor chain draws on TRBV18 and TRBJ1-1, with the D gene not clear enough to name. The sequenced sample consisted of T cells isolated from PBMCs. The DNA sequence is as follows: TGTGCCAGCTCACTTCTGAGGATCAACACTGAAGCTTTCTTT. This gives the protein CASSLLRINTEAFF. The CDR3 plus the reference TRBV18 and TRBJ1-1 genes for the other parts give the full variable domain: NAGVMQNPRHLVRRRGQEARLRCSPMKGHSHVYWYRQLPEEGLKFMVYLQKENIIDESGMPKERFSAEFPKEGPSILRIQQVVRGDSAAYFCASSLLRINTEAFFGQGTRLTVV.